Listed here are 2 T cell receptor beta chains from one sample, sequenced in a study of shared clonotypes between healthy human individuals. Only in-frame clones appear in the TCRdb table, and some are missing; sequencing was by immunoSEQ multiplex PCR. The sample has 950,000 to 1,200,000 clones; roughly 80% are singletons. The sample taken for sequencing was memory CD4+ T cells from PBMCs. Subset in this sample: CD45RA-negative fraction. These receptors were collected from a man younger than 35 in good health. Some clones in this sample may be carry-over from other donors' samples.

This chain connects TRBV7-2 to TRBJ2-3; D tentatively fits TRBD1 or TRBD2 (6 bases each). CDR1 is SGHTA and CDR2 is FQGNSA in the germline V gene. This CDR3 contains 12 residues. The V gene lost 5 bases and the J gene lost 10 bases, with 13 bases spanning the gap. The DNA for the CDR3 is TGTGCCAGCAGCCAAGACGGGGGCGCGCAGTATTTT. This codes for CASSQDGGAQYF.

The J gene is TRBJ2-5, the V gene TRBV27; D may be TRBD1 (5 bases). V lost 5 bases, J lost 5 bases, and 15 bases lay in between. CDR3 length: 14 residues. Germline V CDR1 and CDR2: MNHEY, SMNVEV (reference sequence). CDR3 loop: CASSTLGRVETQYF. Here the CDR3 DNA reads TGTGCCAGCAGTACACTCGGCAGGGTGGAGACCCAGTACTTC.